The sequence of this T cell receptor beta chain was determined in a study of shared clonotypes between healthy human individuals. Produced via immunoSEQ multiplex PCR; TCRdb's table is partial and in-frame only. The table has roughly 380,000 clones, 96% seen once. The CDR3 length is 15 residues. V lost 0 bases, J lost 6 bases, and 3 bases stayed unmatched. In germline, CDR1 is MNHEY, CDR2 SMNVEV (reference sequence). The TCR originated in a man younger than 45 in good health. The chain recombines TRBV27 with TRBJ2-3; TRBD2 matches 10 bases. Sequenced sample: memory CD8+ T cells sorted from blood. Subset reported: CD45RO+ cells pooled with CCR7-negative TemRA cells. CDR3 in DNA: TGTGCCAGCAGTTTATCTCTAGCGGGAGCTGATACGCAGTATTTT. Its translation: CASSLSLAGADTQYF.